This T cell receptor beta chain was obtained from a study of shared clonotypes between healthy human individuals. Notes on the study in general: In the sorted subsets, rarefaction showed sequencing was incomplete despite large depth.

V shed 2 bases and J 3 bases; nucleotides not matched to a gene: 4. CDR3 length: 15 amino acids. CDR1 is MNHEY and CDR2 is SMNVEV in the germline V gene (reference sequence). This clone occurred once. Antigen unknown. CD4+ cell separation produced CD45RA+ naive and CD45RA-negative memory subsets. Each replicate PCR on the sorted subsets used roughly 200 ng DNA (around 30,000 T cell genomes). Clones were sequenced by immunoSEQ multiplex PCR, and TCRdb holds only the in-frame ones, with some missing. Found here are roughly 2.4 million clones, roughly 95% of them singletons; the top ten hold roughly 0.13%.

Specimen: naive CD4+ T cells sorted from blood. The subset denotes: CD45RA+ positively selected. The chain has TRBV27 and TRBJ2-7, with 10 bases lining up with TRBD2. This TCR derives from a man younger than 35 in good health. The CDR3 DNA is TGTGCCAGCAGTTTAGTGTCTAGCGGGAGCTACGAGCAGTACTTC. Its translation: CASSLVSSGSYEQYF.